What follows are 29 T cell receptor beta chains derived from one specimen sequenced in a study of T-cell reconstitution after alpha-beta-depleted transplantation in children (TCRdb year 2016). The library was produced with PCR. The sequencer was an Illumina HiSeq 2500. TCR libraries were prepared with molecular barcoding, using unique molecular identifiers to normalize TCRbeta repertoire quantification. The public reads were run again by TCRdb, first through fastp at Q25 and then through MiXCR, and only productive beta chains were kept. Rows matching on CDR3 protein sequence are summarized as one entry with the most common DNA and genes. The sample contains 350,000 to 450,000 distinct CDR3 sequences, 10% to 15% of them found a single time. The ten largest clones add up to approximately 4.2% of the sample. The specimen was PBMCs, collected from the stem cell graft. The receptor source for this set is a human donor who donated a stem cell graft to a child with Fanconi anemia.

V gene TRBV19 combines with J gene TRBJ2-7, with TRBD1 matching 11 bases. Germline V lookup: CDR1 LNHDA, CDR2 SQIVND (reference sequence). The junction had 7 bases not matched to a gene; V was cut back by 5 bases and J by 7 bases. This CDR3 is built from 14 residues. The CDR3, as DNA: TGTGCCAGTAGTGCCGGACAGGGGGCTTGGGAGCAGTACTTC. Amino acids: CASSAGQGAWEQYF.

This chain uses TRBV7-6 with TRBJ2-7; D remains ambiguous. The CDR3 extends over 16 amino acids. Looked up from germline, CDR1 is SGHVS and CDR2 is FNYEAQ. V shed 5 bases and J shed 3 bases, with 20 bases lying between them. CDR3 loop: CASSPGPEHLSYEQYF. The CDR3 DNA reads TGTGCCAGCAGCCCAGGTCCCGAACACCTAAGCTACGAGCAGTACTTC.

This clonotype was observed a single time. The V call is TRBV18, the J call TRBJ2-1, with 11 bases identical to TRBD1. CDR3 size: 16 residues. Germline-derived CDR1 and CDR2 are KGHSH and LQKENI. The J segment lost 9 bases and the V segment lost 3 bases, leaving 10 bases of the junction unmatched. CDR3 residues: CASSPRVPGTGGEQFF. DNA for the CDR3: TGTGCCAGCTCACCTCGGGTCCCGGGGACAGGGGGTGAGCAGTTCTTC.

This clonotype has ten or more counts. The rearrangement joins TRBV24-1 to TRBJ2-1; D is perhaps TRBD1 (6 bases). This CDR3 is built from 16 residues. V shed 3 bases and J shed 5 bases, with 16 bases lying between them. The germline gives CDR1 KGHDR, CDR2 SFDVKD. The CDR3 DNA sequence: TGTGCCACCAGTGATCACGCCAGGGGCGAGGACAATGAGCAGTTCTTC. Translated, it gives CATSDHARGEDNEQFF.

This clonotype occurred many times. The chain carries TRBV2 and TRBJ2-1; D may be TRBD1 or TRBD2 (5 bases each). Germline V lookup: CDR1 SNHLY, CDR2 FYNNEI. V was cut by 10 bases and J by 6 bases, with 31 bases left in between. CDR3 size: 18 residues. This CDR3 is CANLAPTGFNEGSNEQFF. For the CDR3, the DNA is TGTGCCAATTTAGCCCCAACCGGCTTCAATGAGGGGTCCAATGAGCAGTTCTTC.

This clonotype was observed at least ten times. The chain carries TRBV7-9 and TRBJ2-7, with D unresolved. The ends were cut back, 6 bases at V and 7 bases at J, with 22 bases in the middle. The CDR3 is 15 amino acids. CDR1 is SEHNR, CDR2 FQNEAQ, per germline (reference sequence). The CDR3 loop is CASRIRPWTQREQYF. The CDR3 nucleotides read TGTGCCAGCAGAATCCGCCCCTGGACGCAACGAGAGCAGTACTTC.

CDR3 sequence: CASSSSRTDTQYF. CDR3 nucleotides: TGTGCCAGCAGCTCCTCACGCACAGATACGCAGTATTTT. The genes are TRBV6-5 and TRBJ2-3; D remains unclear. Trimming took off 6 bases at V and 1 base at J, with 8 bases between the two ends. The germline V gene encodes CDR1 MNHEY and CDR2 SVGAGI. This CDR3 spans 13 amino acids.

This chain connects TRBV12-3 or TRBV12-4 to TRBJ2-3; tentative D call: TRBD1 (10 bases). V gave up 10 bases and J gave up 0 bases, with 26 bases separating them. This CDR3 region has 18 residues. CDR3 protein: CAISGGTGDISSTDTQYF. CDR3 nucleotide sequence: TGTGCCATCAGCGGGGGGACAGGGGATATTTCTAGCACAGATACGCAGTATTTT.

A few counts support this clonotype. This chain connects TRBV3-1 to TRBJ2-7; D is unresolved. The CDR3 loop spans 13 amino acids. Germline values: CDR1 LGHDT, CDR2 YNNKEL (reference sequence). The V end was cut by 4 bases, the J end by 6 bases, with 13 bases between. CDR3: CASSPTPLGEQYV. The CDR3, as DNA: TGTGCCAGCAGCCCGACCCCTCTTGGCGAGCAGTACGTC.

This clonotype has a count of ten or more. J is TRBJ2-3 and V is TRBV7-3; 8 nucleotides align to TRBD2. CDR3 length: 15 amino acids. Germline V gene lookup returns CDR1 SGHTA and CDR2 FQGTGA. J was trimmed by 3 bases and V by 0 bases; bases with no gene match: 2. Written as DNA, the CDR3 is TGTGCCAGCAGCTTAACGGCTAGCGGGACAGATACGCAGTATTTT. It is translated as CASSLTASGTDTQYF.

This clonotype was recorded a few times. The CDR3 nucleotides are TGTGCCAGCAGCCGCGACAGGACCGCGCGCTACACCTTC. The encoded protein is CASSRDRTARYTF. This chain uses TRBV12-3 or TRBV12-4 with TRBJ1-2; D might be TRBD1 (6 bases). The CDR3 spans 13 residues. V lost 6 bases to trimming and J lost 9 bases, with 17 bases between them.

At least ten counts were recorded for this clonotype. The chain combines TRBV9 with TRBJ2-7; TRBD1 agrees at 9 bases. The CDR3 contains 15 residues. Per germline, CDR1 SGDLS and CDR2 YYNGEE. Trimming cost V 0 bases and J 6 bases; bases outside gene matches: 7. The CDR3 protein is CASSVDGQGTLEQYF. CDR3 DNA: TGTGCCAGCAGCGTAGACGGACAGGGGACTCTCGAGCAGTACTTC.

J is TRBJ2-3 and V is TRBV7-2, with TRBD1 matching over 10 bases. V shed 0 bases, J shed 5 bases, and the junction held 2 bases outside the gene matches. Germline lookup yields CDR1 SGHTA and CDR2 FQGNSA. The CDR3 is 15 amino acids. This chain's CDR3 is CASSLAGTGEDTQYF. CDR3 sequence (DNA): TGTGCCAGCAGCTTAGCCGGGACAGGGGAAGATACGCAGTATTTT.

The gene calls are TRBV12-3 or TRBV12-4 and TRBJ1-5; tentative D call: TRBD1 (5 bases). The CDR3 runs 16 residues. With 6 bases removed from V and 3 bases from J, the gap between germline ends came to 18 bases. The CDR3 nucleotides read TGTGCCAGCAGCCTCAGTCGAGGGGAGCTCAATCAGCCCCAGCATTTT. Residues: CASSLSRGELNQPQHF.

This clonotype showed up many times. The chain carries TRBV9 and TRBJ2-7; TRBD1 matches at 7 bases. CDR3 length: 15 residues. The germline CDR1 and CDR2 sequences are SGDLS and YYNGEE. V dropped 3 bases and J dropped 0; count of bases not matched to a gene: 6. The CDR3 loop reads CASSANPGGSYEQYF. The CDR3 nucleotides are TGTGCCAGCAGCGCGAACCCAGGGGGCTCCTACGAGCAGTACTTC.

This clonotype has a handful of counts. The genes are TRBV29-1 and TRBJ2-1; D possibly uses TRBD1 or TRBD2 (6 bases each). The length of the CDR3 is 16 residues. CDR1 and CDR2 (germline): SQVTM, ANQGSEA. The V gene lost 4 bases and the J gene lost 8 bases, with 24 bases spanning the gap. In DNA, the CDR3 is TGCAGCGTTGTCGCTGGGATGGGGGGCCCTGCATATGAGCAGTTCTTC. Encoded protein: CSVVAGMGGPAYEQFF.

The chain employs TRBV6-2 or TRBV6-3 and TRBJ1-5, with 8 positions matching TRBD1. Trimming at V came to 6 bases and at J to 11 bases, leaving 12 bases not matched to a gene. Looked up from germline, CDR1 is MNHEY and CDR2 is SVGEGT. The CDR3 has 14 residues. The CDR3 bases are TGTGCCAGCAGCTATGGACAGGGTTTTTTGTCCCAGCATTTT. It codes for CASSYGQGFLSQHF.

The CDR3 protein is CATSRDHGYEQYF. In DNA, the CDR3 is TGTGCCACCAGCAGAGATCACGGTTACGAGCAGTACTTC. The rearrangement links TRBV15 to TRBJ2-7; D not certain. V was trimmed by 0 bases and J by 4 bases, leaving 7 bases between them. The CDR3 length is 13 residues. The V gene's germline CDR1 is LNHNV and CDR2 YYDKDF (reference sequence).

This chain joins TRBV20-1 and TRBJ2-7; the D gene is possibly TRBD1 (6 bases). V lost 6 bases to trimming and J lost 0 bases, with 24 bases between them. The CDR3 is 17 amino acids. The germline V gene has CDR1 DFQATT and CDR2 SNEGSKA (reference sequence). The chain's CDR3 is CSALHLNPGHNSYEQYF. The CDR3 DNA reads TGCAGTGCCCTCCACCTTAATCCGGGACATAACTCCTACGAGCAGTACTTC.

The chain couples TRBV11-2 to TRBJ2-3; D might be TRBD2 (6 bases). Trimming stripped 1 base from V and 0 bases from J, with 14 bases between. Germline V gives CDR1 SGHAT, CDR2 FQNNGV. The CDR3 runs 17 residues. CDR3 nucleotide sequence: TGTGCCAGCAGCTTAGTCGGCGGGGCCTCTAGCACAGATACGCAGTATTTT. This encodes CASSLVGGASSTDTQYF.

This clonotype was observed a few times. CDR3 bases: TGTGCCAGCAGCTTAGTGCCGGGACAGGGGTACACTGAAGCTTTCTTT. Protein product: CASSLVPGQGYTEAFF. This chain links TRBV7-2 with TRBJ1-1, with 10 nucleotides matching TRBD1. The germline CDR1 and CDR2 sequences are SGHTA and FQGNSA. The J segment lost 3 bases and the V segment lost 1 base, leaving 5 bases of the junction unmatched. This CDR3 is 16 amino acids long.

The rearrangement links TRBV10-3 to TRBJ2-3; D uncertain. V was trimmed by 4 bases and J by 0 bases, leaving 8 bases between them. CDR1 and CDR2 from the germline V gene are ENHRY and SYGVKD. The CDR3 sequence is 14 residues long. CDR3 sequence reads: CAISVASSTDTQYF. The CDR3 DNA follows: TGTGCCATCAGTGTTGCGTCCAGCACAGATACGCAGTATTTT.

Many counts were recorded for this clonotype. The rearrangement uses TRBV9 and TRBJ2-1; TRBD2 matches 11 bases. Germline V gene lookup returns CDR1 SGDLS and CDR2 YYNGEE. V shed 4 bases and J 0 bases; nucleotides not matched to a gene: 9. This CDR3 has 18 residues. As DNA, the CDR3 is TGTGCCAGCAGCCTAGGGCTAGCGGGGGGCAGCTCCTACAATGAGCAGTTCTTC. As protein: CASSLGLAGGSSYNEQFF. The variable domain in full, with the rest retrieved from reference TRBV9 and TRBJ2-1, is DSGVTQTPKHLITATGQRVTLRCSPRSGDLSVYWYQQSLDQGLQFLIQYYNGEERAKGNILERFSAQQFPDLHSELNLSSLELGDSALYFCASSLGLAGGSSYNEQFFGPGTRLTVL.

This clonotype was observed a few times. The chain employs TRBV4-3 and TRBJ2-1, with TRBD2 matching over 9 bases. The CDR3 is made up of 16 amino acids. V trimming: 0 bases; J trimming: 4 bases; junction bases outside the gene matches: 4. Germline loops: CDR1 LGHNA, CDR2 YSLEER. The CDR3 bases are TGCGCCAGCAGCCAAGACCGACTAGCGGCGTACAATGAGCAGTTCTTC. It codes for CASSQDRLAAYNEQFF.

V usage is TRBV5-1 and J usage is TRBJ1-5, with D possibly being TRBD1 (5 bases). V lost 4 bases, J lost 7 bases, and 18 bases lay in between. The CDR3 runs to 15 residues. Looked up from germline, CDR1 is SGHRS and CDR2 is YFSETQ. Here the CDR3 reads CASSLGHGIEQPQHF. Here the CDR3 DNA reads TGCGCCAGCAGCCTCGGACACGGGATAGAGCAGCCCCAGCATTTT.

This clonotype was counted a few times. The rearrangement links TRBV6-5 to TRBJ2-2; no clear D. Germline V gene data show CDR1 as MNHEY and CDR2 as SVGAGI. CDR3 size: 15 residues. The ends were cut back, 4 bases at V and 7 bases at J, with 16 bases in the middle. In DNA form, the CDR3 reads TGTGCCAGCAGTTTCGTCCGGAGAGAGAACGGGGAGCTGTTTTTT. This encodes CASSFVRRENGELFF.

This clonotype occurred many times. This rearrangement joins TRBV7-8 to TRBJ1-1; a possible D gene is TRBD1 (6 bases). The CDR3 has 16 residues. Per germline, CDR1 SGHVS and CDR2 FQNEAQ. V was cut by 1 base and J by 1 base, with 13 bases left in between. The CDR3 spells CASSLGAGAENTEAFF. The CDR3 DNA reads as TGTGCCAGCAGCTTAGGGGCAGGGGCCGAGAACACTGAAGCTTTCTTT.

This clonotype came up many times. The chain uses TRBV7-9 and TRBJ2-2; unclear D gene. Looked up from germline, CDR1 is SEHNR and CDR2 is FQNEAQ (reference sequence). The V gene lost 7 bases and the J gene lost 2 bases, with 14 bases spanning the gap. The CDR3 runs to 15 residues. The CDR3 DNA is TGTGCCAGCATCCTCGACGGAATAAACACCGGGGAGCTGTTTTTT. Amino acid sequence: CASILDGINTGELFF.

The chain employs TRBV5-1 and TRBJ2-1; 11 bases are a match to TRBD2. Germline values: CDR1 SGHRS, CDR2 YFSETQ. The junction had 11 bases not matched to a gene; V was cut back by 4 bases and J by 8 bases. The CDR3 extends over 16 amino acids. The CDR3 nucleotides are TGCGCCAGCAGCCCTGTGTTACTAGCGGGGGATGATGAGCAGTTCTTC. Its protein is CASSPVLLAGDDEQFF. Complete variable domain (other parts from reference TRBV5-1 and TRBJ2-1): KAGVTQTPRYLIKTRGQQVTLSCSPISGHRSVSWYQQTPGQGLQFLFEYFSETQRNKGNFPGRFSGRQFSNSRSEMNVSTLELGDSALYLCASSPVLLAGDDEQFFGPGTRLTVL.